The sample holds many counts of the clone carrying this TCR beta chain. What it binds is unknown. These data originate in a study of identical twins. Study-level results: Monozygotic twins shared more out-of-frame TCR alpha than recombination models predicted. Insertions ran lower in abundant cord blood beta clonotypes, though not in memory repertoires. Part of the zero-insertion signal could reflect confounding by invariant MAIT and iNKT cells.

TCRdb ran MiXCR on the 5' RACE reads and lists one entry per CDR3 protein. The top ten hold 0.27% of the sample, which has around 1.7 million distinct CDR3 sequences, roughly a third seen once. Sequencing was done on a sample of cord blood. The receptor was isolated from a newborn girl in good health.

The CDR3 DNA sequence: TGCGCCAGCAGCTTGGATGGGGTGGGGAATCAGCCCCAGCATTTT. Its translation is CASSLDGVGNQPQHF. This chain uses TRBV5-1 with TRBJ1-5; D gene unclear. This CDR3 spans 15 amino acids. Trimming left V 0 bases short and J 4 bases short, with 11 bases between. Germline values: CDR1 SGHRS, CDR2 YFSETQ. Drawing the rest from reference TRBV5-1 and TRBJ1-5, the complete variable domain is KAGVTQTPRYLIKTRGQQVTLSCSPISGHRSVSWYQQTPGQGLQFLFEYFSETQRNKGNFPGRFSGRQFSNSRSEMNVSTLELGDSALYLCASSLDGVGNQPQHFGDGTRLSIL.